The sequence of this T cell receptor (beta chain) was determined in a study of regulatory T cells in long-lasting Graves disease. Notes on the study in general: Exclusively peripheral blood, rather than thyroid tissue, was studied.

Germline V CDR1 and CDR2: SGHTA, FQGNSA. This CDR3 has 17 residues. V trimming: 5 bases; J trimming: 5 bases; junction bases outside the gene matches: 10. Building of the TCR beta libraries involved iRepertoire HTBI primers and Arm-PCR of CDR3 regions. MiXCR, applied by TCRdb to the multiplex PCR reads, yields one record per CDR3 protein. The data show around 500,000 distinct CDR3 sequences, about 13% seen once. As for time point: newly diagnosed GD, antithyroid drugs for less than 3 months. With RNA extracted from PBMCs as input, the TCR library was made. EDTA tubes were used for drawing around 8.2 milliliters of peripheral blood. This clonotype occurred a few times. The antigen is not known. The sample was also linked to a second study, of T cells in Graves' hyperthyroidism and ophthalmopathy.

This receptor was obtained from a man aged 30 to 45 with Graves disease. The specimen was peripheral blood mononuclear cells (PBMCs), collected at new diagnosis, from a patient treated with antithyroid drugs. J is TRBJ2-5 and V is TRBV7-2; 14 bases fit TRBD2. The CDR3 loop is CASSPPLGLAGGETQYF. CDR3 DNA: TGTGCCAGCAGCCCTCCCCTCGGACTAGCGGGAGGTGAGACCCAGTACTTC.